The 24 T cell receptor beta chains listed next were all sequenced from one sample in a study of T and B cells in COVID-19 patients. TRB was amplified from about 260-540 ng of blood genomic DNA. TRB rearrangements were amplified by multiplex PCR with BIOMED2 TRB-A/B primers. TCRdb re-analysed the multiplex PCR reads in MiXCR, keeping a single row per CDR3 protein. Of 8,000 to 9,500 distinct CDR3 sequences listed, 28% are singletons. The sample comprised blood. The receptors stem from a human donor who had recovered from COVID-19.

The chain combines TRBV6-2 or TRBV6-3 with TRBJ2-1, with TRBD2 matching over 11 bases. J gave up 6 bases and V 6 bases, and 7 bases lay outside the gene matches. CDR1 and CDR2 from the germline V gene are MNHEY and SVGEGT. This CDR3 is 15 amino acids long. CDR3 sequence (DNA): TGTGCCAGCAGAACGTTGACTAGCGGGACCAATGAGCAGTTCTTC. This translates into CASRTLTSGTNEQFF.

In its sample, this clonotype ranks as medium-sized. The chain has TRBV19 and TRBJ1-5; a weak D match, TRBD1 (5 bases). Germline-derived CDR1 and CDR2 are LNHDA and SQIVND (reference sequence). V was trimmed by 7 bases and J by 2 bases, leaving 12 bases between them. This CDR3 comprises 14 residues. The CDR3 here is CASTIGAGNQPQHF. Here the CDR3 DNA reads TGTGCCAGTACGATCGGGGCAGGCAATCAGCCCCAGCATTTT.

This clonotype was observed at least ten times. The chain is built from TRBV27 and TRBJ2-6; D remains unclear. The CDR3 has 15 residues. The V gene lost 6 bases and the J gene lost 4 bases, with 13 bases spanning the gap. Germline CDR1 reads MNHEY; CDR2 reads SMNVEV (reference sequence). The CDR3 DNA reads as TGTGCCAGCAGCCCCGGAGCCCTGGGGGCCAACGTCCTGACTTTC. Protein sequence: CASSPGALGANVLTF.

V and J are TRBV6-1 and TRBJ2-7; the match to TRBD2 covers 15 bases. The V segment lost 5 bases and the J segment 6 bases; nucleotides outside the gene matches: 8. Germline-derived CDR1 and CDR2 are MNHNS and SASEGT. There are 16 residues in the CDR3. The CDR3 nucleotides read TGTGCCAGCAGTAAACGGACTAGCGGGAGGGCCACCGAGCAGTACTTC. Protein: CASSKRTSGRATEQYF.

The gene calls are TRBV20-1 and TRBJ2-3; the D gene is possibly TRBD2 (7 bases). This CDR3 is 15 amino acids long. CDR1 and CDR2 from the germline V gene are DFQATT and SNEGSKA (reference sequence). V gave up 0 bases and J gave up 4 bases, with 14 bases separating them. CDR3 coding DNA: TGCAGTGCTAGAGATGTCGGGGGGCTCTCAGATACGCAGTATTTT. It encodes CSARDVGGLSDTQYF.

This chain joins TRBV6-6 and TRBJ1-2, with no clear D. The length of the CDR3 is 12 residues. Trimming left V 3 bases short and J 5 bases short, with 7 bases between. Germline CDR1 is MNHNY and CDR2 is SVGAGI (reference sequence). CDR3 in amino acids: CASSYVEYGYTF. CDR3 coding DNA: TGTGCCAGCAGTTATGTGGAGTATGGCTACACCTTC.

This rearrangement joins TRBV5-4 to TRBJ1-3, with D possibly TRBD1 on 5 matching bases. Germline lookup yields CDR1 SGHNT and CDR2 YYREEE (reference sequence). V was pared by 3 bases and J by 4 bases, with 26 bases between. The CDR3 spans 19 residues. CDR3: CASSSRPPSGGVVGNTIYF. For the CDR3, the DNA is TGTGCCAGCAGCTCTCGACCACCCTCGGGGGGGGTAGTCGGAAACACCATATATTTT.

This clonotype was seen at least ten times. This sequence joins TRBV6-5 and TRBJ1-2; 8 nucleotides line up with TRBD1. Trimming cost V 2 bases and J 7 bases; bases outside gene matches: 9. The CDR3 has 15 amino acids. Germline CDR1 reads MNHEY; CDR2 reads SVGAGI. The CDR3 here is CASSYQRTGFRGYTF. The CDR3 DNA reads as TGTGCCAGCAGTTACCAAAGGACAGGGTTTCGTGGCTACACCTTC.

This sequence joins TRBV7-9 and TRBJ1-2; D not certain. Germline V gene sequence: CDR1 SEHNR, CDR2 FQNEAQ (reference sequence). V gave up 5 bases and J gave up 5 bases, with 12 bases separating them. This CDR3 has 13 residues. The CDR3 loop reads CASSPPRPYGYTF. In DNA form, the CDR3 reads TGTGCCAGCAGCCCGCCGAGACCTTATGGCTACACCTTC.

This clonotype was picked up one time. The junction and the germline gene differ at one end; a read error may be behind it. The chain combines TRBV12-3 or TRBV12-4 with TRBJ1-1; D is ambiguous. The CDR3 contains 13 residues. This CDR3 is CASISLAGYAPLF. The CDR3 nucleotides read TGTGCCAGCATCTCCTTAGCGGGCTACGCCCCGCTATTT.

The CDR3, as DNA: TGTGCCAGCAGTTTAGGTCAGGGAGGAAACACCATATATTTT. Residues: CASSLGQGGNTIYF. This chain connects TRBV28 to TRBJ1-3; the D gene is possibly TRBD1 (5 bases). The CDR3 length is 14 residues. Trimming pared 2 bases from V and 4 bases from J, leaving 9 bases between. The germline V gene encodes CDR1 MDHEN and CDR2 SYDVKM. The entire variable domain, with the rest obtained from reference TRBV28 and TRBJ1-3, is as follows: DVKVTQSSRYLVKRTGEKVFLECVQDMDHENMFWYRQDPGLGLRLIYFSYDVKMKEKGDIPEGYSVSREKKERFSLILESASTNQTSMYLCASSLGQGGNTIYFGEGSWLTVV.

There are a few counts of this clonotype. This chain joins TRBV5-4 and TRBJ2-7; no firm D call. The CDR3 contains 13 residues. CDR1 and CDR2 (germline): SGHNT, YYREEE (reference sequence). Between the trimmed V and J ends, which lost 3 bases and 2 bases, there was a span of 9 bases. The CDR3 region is CASSSPTTYEQYF. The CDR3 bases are TGTGCCAGCAGCTCCCCGACCACCTACGAGCAGTACTTC.

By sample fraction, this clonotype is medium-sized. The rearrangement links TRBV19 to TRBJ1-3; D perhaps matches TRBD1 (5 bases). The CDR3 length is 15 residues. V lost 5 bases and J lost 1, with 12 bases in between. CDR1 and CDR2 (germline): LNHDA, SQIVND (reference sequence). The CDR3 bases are TGTGCCAGTAGTCAGGGATGGAGATCTGGAAACACCATATATTTT. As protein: CASSQGWRSGNTIYF.

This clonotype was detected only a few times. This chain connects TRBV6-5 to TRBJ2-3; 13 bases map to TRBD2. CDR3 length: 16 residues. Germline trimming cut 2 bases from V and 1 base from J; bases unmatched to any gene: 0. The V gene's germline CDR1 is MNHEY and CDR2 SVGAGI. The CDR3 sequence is CASSYGLAGGTDTQYF. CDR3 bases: TGTGCCAGCAGTTACGGACTAGCGGGGGGCACAGATACGCAGTATTTT.

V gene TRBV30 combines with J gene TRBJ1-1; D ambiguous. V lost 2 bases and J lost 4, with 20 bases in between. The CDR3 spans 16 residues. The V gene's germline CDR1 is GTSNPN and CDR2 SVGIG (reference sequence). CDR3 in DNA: TGTGCCTGGAGTTCTTCCCGGACGGGTCTAGGCACTGAAGCTTTCTTT. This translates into CAWSSSRTGLGTEAFF.

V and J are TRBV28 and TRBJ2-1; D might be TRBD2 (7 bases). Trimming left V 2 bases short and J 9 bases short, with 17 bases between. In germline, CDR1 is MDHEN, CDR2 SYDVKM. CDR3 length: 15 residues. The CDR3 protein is CASSLRVMRGGEQFF. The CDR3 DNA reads TGTGCCAGCAGTTTACGGGTAATGAGGGGGGGTGAGCAGTTCTTC.

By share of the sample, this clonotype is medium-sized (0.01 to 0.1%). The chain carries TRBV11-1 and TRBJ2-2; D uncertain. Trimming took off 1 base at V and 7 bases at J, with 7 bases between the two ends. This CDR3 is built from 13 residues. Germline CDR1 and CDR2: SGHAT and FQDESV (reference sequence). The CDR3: CASSLGANGELFF. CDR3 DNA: TGTGCCAGCAGCTTAGGGGCTAACGGGGAGCTGTTTTTT.

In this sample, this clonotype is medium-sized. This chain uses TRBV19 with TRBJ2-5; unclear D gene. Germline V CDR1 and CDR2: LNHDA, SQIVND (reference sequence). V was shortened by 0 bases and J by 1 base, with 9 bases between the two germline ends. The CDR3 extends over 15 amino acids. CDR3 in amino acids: CASSIDQTTQETQYF. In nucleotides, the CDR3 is TGTGCCAGTAGTATAGATCAAACTACCCAAGAGACCCAGTACTTC.

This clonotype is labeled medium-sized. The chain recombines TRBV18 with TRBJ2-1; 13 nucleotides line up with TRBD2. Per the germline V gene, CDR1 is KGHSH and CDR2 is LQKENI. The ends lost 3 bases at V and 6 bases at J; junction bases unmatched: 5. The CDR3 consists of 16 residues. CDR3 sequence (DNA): TGTGCCAGCTCACCCCGACTAGCGGGAGGTATCAATGAGCAGTTCTTC. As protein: CASSPRLAGGINEQFF.

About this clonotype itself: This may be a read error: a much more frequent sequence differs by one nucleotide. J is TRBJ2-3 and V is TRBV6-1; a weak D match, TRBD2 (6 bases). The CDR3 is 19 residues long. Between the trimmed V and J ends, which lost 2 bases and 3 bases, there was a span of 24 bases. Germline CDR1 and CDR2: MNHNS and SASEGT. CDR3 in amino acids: CASSERLEGGGLVTDTQYF. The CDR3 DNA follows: TGTGCCAGCAGTGAACGGCTAGAGGGAGGAGGTTTAGTTACAGATACGCAGTATTTT.

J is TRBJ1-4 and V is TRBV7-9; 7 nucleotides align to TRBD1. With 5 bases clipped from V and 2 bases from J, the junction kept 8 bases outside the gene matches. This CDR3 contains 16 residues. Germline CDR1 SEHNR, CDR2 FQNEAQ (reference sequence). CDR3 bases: TGTGCCAGCAGCCAGGAGGGGGCATGGACTAATGAAAAACTGTTTTTT. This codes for CASSQEGAWTNEKLFF.

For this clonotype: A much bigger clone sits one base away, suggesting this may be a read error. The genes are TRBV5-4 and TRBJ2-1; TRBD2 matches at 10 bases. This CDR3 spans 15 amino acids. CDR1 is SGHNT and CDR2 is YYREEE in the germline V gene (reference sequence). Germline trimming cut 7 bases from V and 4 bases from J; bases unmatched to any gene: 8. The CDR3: CASGPKREGYNEQFF. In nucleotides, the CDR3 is TGTGCCAGCGGCCCTAAGCGGGAGGGATACAATGAGCAGTTCTTC. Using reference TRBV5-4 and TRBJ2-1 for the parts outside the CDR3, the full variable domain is ETGVTQSPTHLIKTRGQQVTLRCSSQSGHNTVSWYQQALGQGPQFIFQYYREEENGRGNFPPRFSGLQFPNYSSELNVNALELDDSALYLCASGPKREGYNEQFFGPGTRLTVL.

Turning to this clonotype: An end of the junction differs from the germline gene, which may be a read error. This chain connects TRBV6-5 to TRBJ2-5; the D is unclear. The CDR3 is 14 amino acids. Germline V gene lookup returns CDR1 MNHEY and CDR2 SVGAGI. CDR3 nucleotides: TGTGCCAGCAGCTCCGGGCCCCCCGCCGAGATCCAGTACTTC. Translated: CASSSGPPAEIQYF.

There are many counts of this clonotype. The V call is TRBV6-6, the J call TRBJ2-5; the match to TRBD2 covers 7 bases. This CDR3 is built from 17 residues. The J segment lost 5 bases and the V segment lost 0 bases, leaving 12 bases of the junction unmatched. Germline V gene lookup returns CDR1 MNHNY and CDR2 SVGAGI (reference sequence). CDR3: CASSYSRQSGGGETQYF. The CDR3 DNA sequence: TGTGCCAGCAGTTACTCGAGACAGTCGGGGGGTGGGGAGACCCAGTACTTC.